Listed below are T cell receptor beta chains from one sample, sequenced in a study of CD8+ T cells in alopecia areata. The method was immunoSEQ multiplex PCR; TCRdb's version includes in-frame clones alone and lacks a portion of them. Among over 150,000 clones listed, approximately 56% were seen once. The sequences come from CD4+ T cells sorted from blood, collected at week 4, from a patient treated with tofacitinib. The receptors derive from a human donor with alopecia areata. The CDR3 runs from the conserved cysteine through the conserved F or W. The order of the fields is clone size, J gene, V gene, D gene, CDR3 protein, CDR3 DNA. D genes are given only for firm matches. Size is stated for part of the rows, as once, few or many counts, or as a class when the clone is expanded.

clone_size: few; j_call: TRBJ2-7; v_call: TRBV28; d_call: .; cdr3_aa: CASSLGTYEQYF; cdr3_nt: TGTGCCAGCAGTTTAGGGACCTACGAGCAGTACTTC
clone_size: .; j_call: TRBJ1-1; v_call: TRBV5-1; d_call: .; cdr3_aa: CASSTGGTEAFF; cdr3_nt: TGCGCCAGCAGCACCGGTGGAACTGAAGCTTTCTTT
clone_size: .; j_call: TRBJ2-7; v_call: TRBV19; d_call: .; cdr3_aa: CASSMAGTQSSYEQYF; cdr3_nt: TGTGCCAGTAGTATGGCCGGGACCCAAAGCTCCTACGAGCAGTACTTC
clone_size: .; j_call: TRBJ2-1; v_call: TRBV7-9; d_call: .; cdr3_aa: CASSSAFLVYNEQFF; cdr3_nt: TGTGCCAGCAGCTCCGCGTTTCTTGTGTACAATGAGCAGTTCTTC
clone_size: .; j_call: TRBJ1-2; v_call: TRBV6-5; d_call: .; cdr3_aa: CASSYATALNYGYTF; cdr3_nt: TGTGCCAGCAGTTACGCGACTGCCCTTAACTATGGCTACACCTTC
clone_size: .; j_call: TRBJ2-3; v_call: TRBV27; d_call: .; cdr3_aa: CASSRGRRADTQYF; cdr3_nt: TGTGCCAGCAGTCGGGGGAGGAGGGCAGATACGCAGTATTTT
clone_size: .; j_call: TRBJ1-1; v_call: TRBV5-1; d_call: .; cdr3_aa: CASSLALGSTEAFF; cdr3_nt: TGCGCCAGCAGCTTGGCTCTGGGGAGCACTGAAGCTTTCTTT
clone_size: .; j_call: TRBJ1-1; v_call: TRBV29-1; d_call: .; cdr3_aa: CSVVGGPRDTEAFF; cdr3_nt: TGCAGCGTCGTCGGGGGGCCGAGGGACACTGAAGCTTTCTTT
clone_size: .; j_call: TRBJ2-7; v_call: TRBV11-2; d_call: .; cdr3_aa: CASTSSPYGVYF; cdr3_nt: TGTGCCAGCACCTCAAGTCCATACGGGGTTTACTTC
clone_size: .; j_call: TRBJ2-7; v_call: TRBV30; d_call: TRBD2; cdr3_aa: CAWSARLTSGSSYEQYF; cdr3_nt: TGTGCCTGGAGTGCCCGATTGACTAGCGGCTCTTCCTACGAGCAGTACTTC
clone_size: once; j_call: TRBJ2-3; v_call: TRBV11-2; d_call: TRBD2; cdr3_aa: CASSQRTSGSSTDTQYF; cdr3_nt: TGTGCCAGCAGCCAGCGGACTAGCGGGTCCAGCACAGATACGCAGTATTTT
clone_size: .; j_call: TRBJ2-2; v_call: TRBV29-1; d_call: TRBD2; cdr3_aa: CSVEGSGANTGELFF; cdr3_nt: TGCAGCGTTGAAGGTAGCGGGGCGAACACCGGGGAGCTGTTTTTT
clone_size: .; j_call: TRBJ1-3; v_call: TRBV9; d_call: .; cdr3_aa: CASSPDSPASGNTIYF; cdr3_nt: TGTGCCAGCAGCCCGGACAGTCCTGCCTCTGGAAACACCATATATTTT
clone_size: .; j_call: TRBJ1-1; v_call: TRBV30; d_call: TRBD1; cdr3_aa: CAWRTRTGMNTEAFF; cdr3_nt: TGTGCCTGGAGAACACGGACAGGGATGAACACTGAAGCTTTCTTT
clone_size: once; j_call: TRBJ1-5; v_call: TRBV29-1; d_call: TRBD1; cdr3_aa: CSVADRGVDQPQHF; cdr3_nt: TGCAGCGTTGCGGACAGGGGCGTAGATCAGCCCCAGCATTTT
clone_size: .; j_call: TRBJ2-5; v_call: TRBV7-9; d_call: .; cdr3_aa: CASRKVQETQYF; cdr3_nt: TGTGCCAGCAGGAAGGTACAAGAGACCCAGTACTTC
clone_size: once; j_call: TRBJ2-1; v_call: TRBV30; d_call: TRBD2; cdr3_aa: CAWGLAGGLYNEQFF; cdr3_nt: TGTGCCTGGGGACTAGCGGGAGGGCTTTACAATGAGCAGTTCTTC
clone_size: .; j_call: TRBJ2-7; v_call: TRBV30; d_call: TRBD1; cdr3_aa: CAWSVEDRTDEQYF; cdr3_nt: TGTGCCTGGAGTGTAGAGGACAGGACTGACGAGCAGTACTTC
clone_size: few; j_call: TRBJ1-2; v_call: TRBV7-9; d_call: .; cdr3_aa: CASSFIGEGGYTF; cdr3_nt: TGTGCCAGCAGCTTCATTGGGGAGGGAGGCTACACCTTC
clone_size: few; j_call: TRBJ2-1; v_call: TRBV10-3; d_call: .; cdr3_aa: CAISEGWDEQFF; cdr3_nt: TGTGCCATCAGTGAGGGCTGGGATGAGCAGTTCTTC
clone_size: .; j_call: TRBJ1-5; v_call: TRBV27; d_call: .; cdr3_aa: CASRRGFGGNQPQHF; cdr3_nt: TGTGCCTCACGAAGAGGGTTTGGAGGCAATCAGCCCCAGCATTTT
clone_size: .; j_call: TRBJ1-1; v_call: TRBV10-3; d_call: TRBD1; cdr3_aa: CAISGTGTTTEAFF; cdr3_nt: TGTGCCATCAGCGGGACAGGGACGACCACTGAAGCTTTCTTT
clone_size: .; j_call: TRBJ2-7; v_call: TRBV30; d_call: .; cdr3_aa: CAWTASLRASYEQYF; cdr3_nt: TGTGCCTGGACCGCCTCTCTTCGGGCTTCCTACGAGCAGTACTTC
clone_size: once; j_call: TRBJ2-3; v_call: TRBV20-1; d_call: .; cdr3_aa: CSASPPDTQYF; cdr3_nt: TGCAGTGCCTCCCCCCCCGATACGCAGTATTTT
clone_size: .; j_call: TRBJ2-7; v_call: TRBV29-1; d_call: .; cdr3_aa: CSVEENDRRGEQYF; cdr3_nt: TGCAGCGTTGAAGAAAATGACCGTCGCGGTGAGCAGTACTTC
clone_size: .; j_call: TRBJ2-1; v_call: TRBV18; d_call: TRBD2; cdr3_aa: CASSPFRLAGNEQFF; cdr3_nt: TGTGCCAGCTCACCATTCCGACTAGCTGGGAATGAGCAGTTCTTC
clone_size: .; j_call: TRBJ2-2; v_call: TRBV28; d_call: .; cdr3_aa: CASSFWGSNTGELFF; cdr3_nt: TGTGCCAGCAGTTTCTGGGGGTCGAACACCGGGGAGCTGTTTTTT
clone_size: .; j_call: TRBJ1-5; v_call: TRBV15; d_call: .; cdr3_aa: CATSRDVDQPQHF; cdr3_nt: TGTGCCACCAGCAGGGACGTTGATCAGCCCCAGCATTTT
clone_size: .; j_call: TRBJ2-3; v_call: TRBV7-2; d_call: TRBD2; cdr3_aa: CASSATSGTSTDTQYF; cdr3_nt: TGTGCCAGCAGCGCGACTAGCGGAACTAGCACAGATACGCAGTATTTT
clone_size: .; j_call: TRBJ2-5; v_call: TRBV5-1; d_call: TRBD1; cdr3_aa: CASSLGTGYEETQYF; cdr3_nt: TGCGCCAGCAGCTTGGGGACAGGGTACGAAGAGACCCAGTACTTC
clone_size: .; j_call: TRBJ1-1; v_call: TRBV6-5; d_call: .; cdr3_aa: CASSYRGGGPLF; cdr3_nt: TGTGCCAGCAGTTACAGAGGGGGAGGCCCTCTCTTT
clone_size: few; j_call: TRBJ1-1; v_call: TRBV25-1; d_call: TRBD1; cdr3_aa: CASSLQPGQGANTEAFF; cdr3_nt: TGTGCCAGCAGCCTACAACCGGGACAGGGGGCAAACACTGAAGCTTTCTTT